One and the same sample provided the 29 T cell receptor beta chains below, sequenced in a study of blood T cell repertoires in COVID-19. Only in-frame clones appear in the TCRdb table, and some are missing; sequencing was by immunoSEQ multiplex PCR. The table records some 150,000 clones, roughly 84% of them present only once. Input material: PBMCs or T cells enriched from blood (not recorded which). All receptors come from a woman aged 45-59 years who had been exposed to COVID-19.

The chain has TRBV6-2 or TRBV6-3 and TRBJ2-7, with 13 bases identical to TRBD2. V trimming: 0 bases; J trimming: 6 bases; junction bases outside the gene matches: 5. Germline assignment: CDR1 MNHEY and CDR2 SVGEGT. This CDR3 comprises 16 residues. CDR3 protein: CASSYSGTSGIGEQYF. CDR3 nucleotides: TGTGCCAGCAGTTACTCCGGGACTAGCGGGATCGGCGAGCAGTACTTC.

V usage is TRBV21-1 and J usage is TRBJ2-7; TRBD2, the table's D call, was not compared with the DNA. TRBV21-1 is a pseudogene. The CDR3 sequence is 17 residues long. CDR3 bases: TGTGCCAGCAGCAAACCCGTAGGGGGGGCGCCTTATCGCGAGCAGTACTTC. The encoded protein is CASSKPVGGAPYREQYF.

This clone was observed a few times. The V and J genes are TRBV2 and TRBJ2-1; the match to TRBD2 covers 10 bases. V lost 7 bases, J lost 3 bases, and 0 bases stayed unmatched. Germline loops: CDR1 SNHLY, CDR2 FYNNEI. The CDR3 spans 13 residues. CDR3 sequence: CASKRGGYNEQFF. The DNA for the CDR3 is TGTGCCAGCAAGCGGGGGGGCTACAATGAGCAGTTCTTC.

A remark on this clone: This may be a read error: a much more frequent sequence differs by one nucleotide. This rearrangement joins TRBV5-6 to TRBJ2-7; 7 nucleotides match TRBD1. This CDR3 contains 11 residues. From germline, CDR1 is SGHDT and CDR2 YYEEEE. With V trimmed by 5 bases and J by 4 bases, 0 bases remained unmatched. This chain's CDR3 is CASRQGYEQYF. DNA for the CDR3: TGTGCCAGCAGACAGGGGTACGAGCAGTACTTC.

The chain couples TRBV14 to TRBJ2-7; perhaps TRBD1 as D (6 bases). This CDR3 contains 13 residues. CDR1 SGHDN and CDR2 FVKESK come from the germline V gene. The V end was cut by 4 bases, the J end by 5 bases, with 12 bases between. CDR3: CASSPRGWDEQYF. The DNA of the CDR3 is TGTGCCAGCAGCCCCAGGGGTTGGGACGAGCAGTACTTC.

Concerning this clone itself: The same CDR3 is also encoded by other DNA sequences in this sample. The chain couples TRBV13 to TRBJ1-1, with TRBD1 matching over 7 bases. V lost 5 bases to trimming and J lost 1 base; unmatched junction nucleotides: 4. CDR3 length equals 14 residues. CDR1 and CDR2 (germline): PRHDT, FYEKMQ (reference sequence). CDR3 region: CASSPTGRNTEAFF. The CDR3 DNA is TGTGCCAGCAGCCCGACAGGGCGGAACACTGAAGCTTTCTTT.

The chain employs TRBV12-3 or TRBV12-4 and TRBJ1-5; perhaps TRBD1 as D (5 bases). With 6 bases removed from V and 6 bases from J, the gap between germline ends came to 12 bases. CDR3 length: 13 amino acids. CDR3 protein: CASRGQGTQPQHF. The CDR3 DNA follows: TGTGCCAGCAGGGGGCAGGGAACTCAGCCCCAGCATTTT.

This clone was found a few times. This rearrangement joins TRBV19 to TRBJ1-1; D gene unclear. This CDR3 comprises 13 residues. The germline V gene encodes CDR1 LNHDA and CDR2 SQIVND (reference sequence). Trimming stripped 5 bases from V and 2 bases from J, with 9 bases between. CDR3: CASSPQINTEAFF. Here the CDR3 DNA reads TGTGCCAGTAGTCCCCAGATCAACACTGAAGCTTTCTTT. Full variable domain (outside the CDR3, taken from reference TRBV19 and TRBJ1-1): DGGITQSPKYLFRKEGQNVTLSCEQNLNHDAMYWYRQDPGQGLRLIYYSQIVNDFQKGDIAEGYSVSREKKESFPLTVTSAQKNPTAFYLCASSPQINTEAFFGQGTRLTVV.

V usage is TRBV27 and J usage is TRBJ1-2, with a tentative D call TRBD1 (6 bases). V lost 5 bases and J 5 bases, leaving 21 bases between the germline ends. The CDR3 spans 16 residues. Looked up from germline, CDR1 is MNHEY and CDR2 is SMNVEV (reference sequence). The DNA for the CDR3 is TGTGCCAGCAGTAGAGAAAAGAGAGGGGGGGAGTATGGCTACACCTTC. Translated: CASSREKRGGEYGYTF.

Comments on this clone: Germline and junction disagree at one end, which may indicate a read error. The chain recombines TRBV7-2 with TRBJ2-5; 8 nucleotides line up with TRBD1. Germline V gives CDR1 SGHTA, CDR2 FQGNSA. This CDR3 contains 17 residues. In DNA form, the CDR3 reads TGTGCCAGCAGCAATACAAGGGAACAGGGGGACCAAAAGACCCAGTACTTC. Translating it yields CASSNTREQGDQKTQYF.

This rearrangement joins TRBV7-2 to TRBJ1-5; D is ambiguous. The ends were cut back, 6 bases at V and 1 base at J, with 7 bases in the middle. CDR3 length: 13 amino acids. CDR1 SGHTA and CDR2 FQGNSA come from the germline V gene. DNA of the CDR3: TGTGCCAGCAGAGGAGGAAGCAATCAGCCCCAGCATTTT. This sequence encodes CASRGGSNQPQHF.

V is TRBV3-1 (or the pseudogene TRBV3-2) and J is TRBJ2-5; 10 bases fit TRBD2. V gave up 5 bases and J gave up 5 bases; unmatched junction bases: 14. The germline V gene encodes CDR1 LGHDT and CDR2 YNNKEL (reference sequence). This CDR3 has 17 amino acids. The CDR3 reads CASSLGLAKRRRETQYF. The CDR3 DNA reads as TGTGCCAGCAGCTTGGGACTAGCGAAAAGGCGTAGGGAGACCCAGTACTTC.

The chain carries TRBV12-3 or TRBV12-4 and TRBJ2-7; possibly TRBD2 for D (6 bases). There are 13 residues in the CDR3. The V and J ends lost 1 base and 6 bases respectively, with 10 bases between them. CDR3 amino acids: CASSLVSGGEQYF. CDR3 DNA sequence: TGTGCCAGCAGTTTAGTATCCGGGGGCGAGCAGTACTTC.

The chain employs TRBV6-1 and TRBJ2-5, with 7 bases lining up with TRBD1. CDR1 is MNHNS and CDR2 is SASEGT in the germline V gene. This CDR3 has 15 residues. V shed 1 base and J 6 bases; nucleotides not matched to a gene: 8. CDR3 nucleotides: TGTGCCAGCAGTGAAGTAGAGACAGGGTCCAAGACCCAGTACTTC. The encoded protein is CASSEVETGSKTQYF.

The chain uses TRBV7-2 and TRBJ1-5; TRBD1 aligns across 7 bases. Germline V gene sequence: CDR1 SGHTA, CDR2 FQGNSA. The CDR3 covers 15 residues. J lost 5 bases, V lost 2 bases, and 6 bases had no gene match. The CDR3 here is CASSLIHGTDQPQHF. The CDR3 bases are TGTGCCAGCAGCTTAATTCACGGGACAGATCAGCCCCAGCATTTT.

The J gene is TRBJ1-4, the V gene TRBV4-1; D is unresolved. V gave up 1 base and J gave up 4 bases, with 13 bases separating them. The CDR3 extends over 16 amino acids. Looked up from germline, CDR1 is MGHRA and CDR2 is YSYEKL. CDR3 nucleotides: TGCGCCAGCAGCCAAGGTTCGGCGGCCGATAATGAAAAACTGTTTTTT. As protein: CASSQGSAADNEKLFF.

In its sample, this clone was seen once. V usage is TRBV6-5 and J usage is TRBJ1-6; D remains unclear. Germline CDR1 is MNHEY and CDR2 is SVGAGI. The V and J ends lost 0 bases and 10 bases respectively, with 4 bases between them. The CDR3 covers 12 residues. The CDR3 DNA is TGTGCCAGCAGTTACTCTCGGTCACCCCTCCACTTT. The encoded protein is CASSYSRSPLHF.

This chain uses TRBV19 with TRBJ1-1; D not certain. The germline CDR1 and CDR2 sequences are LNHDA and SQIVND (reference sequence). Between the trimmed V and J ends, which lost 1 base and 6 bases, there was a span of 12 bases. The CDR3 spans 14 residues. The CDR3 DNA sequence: TGTGCCAGTAGTATAGGTGACCGCCGGGCTGAAGCTTTCTTT. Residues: CASSIGDRRAEAFF.

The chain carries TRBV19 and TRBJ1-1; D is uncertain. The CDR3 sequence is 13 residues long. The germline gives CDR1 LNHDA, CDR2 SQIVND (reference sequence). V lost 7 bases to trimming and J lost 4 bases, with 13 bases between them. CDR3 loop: CASTSGVGTEAFF. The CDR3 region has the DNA TGTGCCAGTACCTCCGGGGTAGGCACTGAAGCTTTCTTT.

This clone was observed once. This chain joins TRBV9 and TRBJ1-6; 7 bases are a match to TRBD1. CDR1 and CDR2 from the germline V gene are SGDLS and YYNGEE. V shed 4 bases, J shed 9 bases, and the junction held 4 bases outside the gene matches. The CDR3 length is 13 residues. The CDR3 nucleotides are TGTGCCAGCAGCCCAAGGACAGGTTCACCCCTCCACTTT. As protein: CASSPRTGSPLHF.

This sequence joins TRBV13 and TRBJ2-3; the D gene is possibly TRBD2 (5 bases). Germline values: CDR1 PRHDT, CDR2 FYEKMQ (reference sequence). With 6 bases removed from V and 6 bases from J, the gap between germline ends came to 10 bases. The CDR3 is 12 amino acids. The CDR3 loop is CASRPRGDTQYF. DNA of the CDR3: TGTGCCAGCAGGCCCCGAGGGGATACGCAGTATTTT.

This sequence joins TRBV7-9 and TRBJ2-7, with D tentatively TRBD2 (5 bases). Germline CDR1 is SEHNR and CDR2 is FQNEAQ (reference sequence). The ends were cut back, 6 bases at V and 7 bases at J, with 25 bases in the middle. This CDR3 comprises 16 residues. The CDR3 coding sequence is TGTGCCAGCAGACCCCCCGCCCCGGACTCGAGCCGTGAGCAGTACTTC. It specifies CASRPPAPDSSREQYF.

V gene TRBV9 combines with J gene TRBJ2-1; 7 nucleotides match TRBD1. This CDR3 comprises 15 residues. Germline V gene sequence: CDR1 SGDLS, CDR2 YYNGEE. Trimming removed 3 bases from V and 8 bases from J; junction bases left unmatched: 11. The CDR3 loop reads CASSEPGQYFDEQFF. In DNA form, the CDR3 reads TGTGCCAGCAGCGAGCCGGGACAGTACTTCGATGAGCAGTTCTTC.

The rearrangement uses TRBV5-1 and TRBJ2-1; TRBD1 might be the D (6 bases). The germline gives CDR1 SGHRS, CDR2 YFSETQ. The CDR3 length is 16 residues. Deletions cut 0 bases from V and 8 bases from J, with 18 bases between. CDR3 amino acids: CASSLELTPRGYEQFF. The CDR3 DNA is TGCGCCAGCAGCTTGGAGCTGACACCTAGGGGGTATGAGCAGTTCTTC.

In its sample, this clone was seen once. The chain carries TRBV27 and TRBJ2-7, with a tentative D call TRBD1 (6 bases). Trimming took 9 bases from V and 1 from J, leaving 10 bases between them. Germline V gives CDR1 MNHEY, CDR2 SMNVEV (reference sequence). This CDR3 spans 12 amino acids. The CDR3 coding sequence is TGTGCCAGTACAGGGTTTTCCTACGAGCAGTACTTC. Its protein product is CASTGFSYEQYF.

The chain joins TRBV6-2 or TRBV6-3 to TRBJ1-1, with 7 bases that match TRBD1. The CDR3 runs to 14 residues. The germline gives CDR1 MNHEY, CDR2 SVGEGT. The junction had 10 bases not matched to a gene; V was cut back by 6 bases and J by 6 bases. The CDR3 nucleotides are TGTGCCAGCAGCCCACAGGGGAGTCGGGCTGAAGCTTTCTTT. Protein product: CASSPQGSRAEAFF.

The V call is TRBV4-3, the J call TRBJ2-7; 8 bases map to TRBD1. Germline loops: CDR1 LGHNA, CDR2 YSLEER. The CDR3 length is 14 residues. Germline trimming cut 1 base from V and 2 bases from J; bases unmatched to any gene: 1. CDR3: CASSQGQGTYEQYF. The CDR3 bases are TGCGCCAGCAGCCAAGGACAGGGGACCTACGAGCAGTACTTC.

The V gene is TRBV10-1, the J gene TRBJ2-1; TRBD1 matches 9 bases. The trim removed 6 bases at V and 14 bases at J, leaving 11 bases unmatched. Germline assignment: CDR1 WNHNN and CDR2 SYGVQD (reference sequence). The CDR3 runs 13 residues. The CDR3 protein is CASSAAQGALKFF. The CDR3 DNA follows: TGCGCCAGCAGCGCTGCACAGGGGGCCCTCAAGTTCTTC.

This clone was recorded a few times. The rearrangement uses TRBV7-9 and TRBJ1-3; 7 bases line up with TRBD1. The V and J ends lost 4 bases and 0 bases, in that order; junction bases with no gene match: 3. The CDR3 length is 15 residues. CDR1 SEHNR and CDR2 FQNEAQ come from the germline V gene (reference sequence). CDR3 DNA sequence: TGTGCCAGCAGCTCAACAGGGGACTCTGGAAACACCATATATTTT. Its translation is CASSSTGDSGNTIYF.